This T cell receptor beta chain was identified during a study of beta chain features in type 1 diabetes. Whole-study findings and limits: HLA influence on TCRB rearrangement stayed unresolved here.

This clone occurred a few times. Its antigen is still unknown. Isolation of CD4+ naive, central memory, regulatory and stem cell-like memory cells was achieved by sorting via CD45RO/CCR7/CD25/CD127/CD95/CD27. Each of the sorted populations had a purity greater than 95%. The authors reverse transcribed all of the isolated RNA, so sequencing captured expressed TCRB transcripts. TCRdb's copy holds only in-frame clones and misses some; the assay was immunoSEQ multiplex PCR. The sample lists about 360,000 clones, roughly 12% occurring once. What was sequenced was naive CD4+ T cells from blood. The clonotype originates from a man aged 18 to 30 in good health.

DNA of the CDR3: TGTGCCAGCAGTGGCGGCAGGGTGAGGACCGGGGAGCTGTTTTTT. This sequence encodes CASSGGRVRTGELFF. The V call is TRBV2, the J call TRBJ2-2; TRBD1 might be the D (5 bases). CDR1 and CDR2 from the germline V gene are SNHLY and FYNNEI. V lost 4 bases to trimming and J lost 5 bases, with 14 bases between them. The CDR3 totals 15 residues. The entire variable domain, with the rest obtained from reference TRBV2 and TRBJ2-2, is as follows: EPEVTQTPSHQVTQMGQEVILRCVPISNHLYFYWYRQILGQKVEFLVSFYNNEISEKSEIFDDQFSVERPDGSNFTLKIRSTKLEDSAMYFCASSGGRVRTGELFFGEGSRLTVL.